The T cell receptor (beta chain) under discussion was sequenced for a study of blood T cell repertoires in COVID-19. Study context: The United States, Italy and Spain provided the acute and convalescent COVID-19 samples. In each case, the material was cDNA or gDNA derived from T cells, B-cell-depleted T cells, or PBMCs.

This clone showed up just once. Authors' analysis steps: Estimated nucleated cell counts came from reference gene primer amplification. Sequencing used immunoSEQ multiplex PCR; TCRdb keeps in-frame clones, though not all of them. The DNA gave D and trimming, while V, J and clone size come from that table. Here the sample spans 25,000 to 35,000 clones, roughly nine tenths being singletons. This clonotype was obtained from a human donor in a cohort sampled during active COVID-19. Sample: peripheral blood.

The CDR3 region has the DNA TGTGCCAGTAGCCCAACCGGACGGGAGGCAGAGACCCAGTACTTC. This gives the protein CASSPTGREAETQYF. J is TRBJ2-5 and V is TRBV19; TRBD2 agrees at 7 bases. Germline CDR1 and CDR2: LNHDA and SQIVND (reference sequence). After removal of 6 bases from V and 4 bases from J, the junction contained 11 bases not matched to a gene. CDR3 length equals 15 residues. The full variable domain, with the rest looked up from reference TRBV19 and TRBJ2-5, is DGGITQSPKYLFRKEGQNVTLSCEQNLNHDAMYWYRQDPGQGLRLIYYSQIVNDFQKGDIAEGYSVSREKKESFPLTVTSAQKNPTAFYLCASSPTGREAETQYFGPGTRLLVL.